The rows below give T cell receptor beta chains drawn from one sample of a study of T cell responses to AZD1222 COVID-19 vaccine. Some clones are missing from TCRdb's copy, which holds only in-frame ones; the method was immunoSEQ multiplex PCR. The sample includes 140,000 to 150,000 clones, roughly 92% of them seen just once. Specimen: peripheral blood, collected on day 0 of AZD1222 vaccination. These TCRs come from an adult in good health. The CDR3 runs from the conserved cysteine through the conserved F or W. D genes are given only for firm matches.

J	V	D	CDR3
TRBJ2-1	TRBV5-4	-	CASSGGVANKIYNEQFF
TRBJ2-1	TRBV5-1	-	CASSFSHQRGSEQFF
TRBJ1-5	TRBV19	-	CASSRTDPRPQHF
TRBJ2-6	TRBV9	-	CASSVEGTSGANVLTF
TRBJ1-1	TRBV27	TRBD1	CASSTRDRGRPDTEAFF
TRBJ1-6	TRBV6-1	-	CASSEVVGRPSPLHF
TRBJ1-6	TRBV6-6	TRBD1	CASSYPDRVNSPLHF
TRBJ1-2	TRBV30	TRBD1	CAWSVTRKGAGGYTF
TRBJ2-2	TRBV7-3	TRBD2	CASSLGLAYLGTGELFF
TRBJ2-2	TRBV6-5	-	CASRKPGAETGELFF
TRBJ2-1	TRBV7-3	TRBD1	CASSLTVDRVNEQFF
TRBJ1-2	TRBV6-5	TRBD1	CASSYSTGDYGYTF
TRBJ2-7	TRBV5-1	TRBD1	CASSLAGQGNEQYF
TRBJ2-7	TRBV7-2	-	CASSLVAGGPYEQYF
TRBJ1-2	TRBV5-1	-	CASSPDRFLGYTF
TRBJ1-1	TRBV3-1/TRBV3-2	-	CASSQVGRGTEAFF